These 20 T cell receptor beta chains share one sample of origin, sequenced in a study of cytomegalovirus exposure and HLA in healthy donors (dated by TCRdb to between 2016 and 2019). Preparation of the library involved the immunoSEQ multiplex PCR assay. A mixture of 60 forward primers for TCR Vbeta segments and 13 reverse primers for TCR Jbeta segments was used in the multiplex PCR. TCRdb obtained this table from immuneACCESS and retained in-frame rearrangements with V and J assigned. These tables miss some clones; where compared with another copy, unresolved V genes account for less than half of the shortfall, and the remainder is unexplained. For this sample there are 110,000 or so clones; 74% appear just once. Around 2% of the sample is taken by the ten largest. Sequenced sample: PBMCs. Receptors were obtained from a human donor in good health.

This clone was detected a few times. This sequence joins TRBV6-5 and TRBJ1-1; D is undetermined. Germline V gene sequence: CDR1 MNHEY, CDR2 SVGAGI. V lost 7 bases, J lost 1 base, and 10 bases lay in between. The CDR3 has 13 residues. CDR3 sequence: CASIRSGNTEAFF. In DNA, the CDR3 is TGTGCCAGCATCCGCAGCGGGAACACTGAAGCTTTCTTT.

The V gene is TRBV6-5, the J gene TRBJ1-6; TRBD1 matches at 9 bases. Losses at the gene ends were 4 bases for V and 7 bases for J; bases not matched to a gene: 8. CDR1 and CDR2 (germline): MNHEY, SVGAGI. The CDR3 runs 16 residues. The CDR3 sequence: CASSSHTGQGNSPLHF. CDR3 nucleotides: TGTGCCAGCAGTTCCCACACTGGACAGGGGAATTCACCCCTCCACTTT.

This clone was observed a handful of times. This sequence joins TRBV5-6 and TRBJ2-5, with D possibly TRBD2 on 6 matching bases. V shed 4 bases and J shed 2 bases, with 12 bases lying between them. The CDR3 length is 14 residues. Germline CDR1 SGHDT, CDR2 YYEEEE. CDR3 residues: CASSGWGGQETQYF. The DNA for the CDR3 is TGTGCCAGCAGCGGATGGGGAGGTCAAGAGACCCAGTACTTC.

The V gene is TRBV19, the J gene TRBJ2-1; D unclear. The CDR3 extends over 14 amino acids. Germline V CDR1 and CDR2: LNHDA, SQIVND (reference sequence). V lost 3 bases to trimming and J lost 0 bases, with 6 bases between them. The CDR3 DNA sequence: TGTGCCAGTAGTATGGGCCTCTCCTACAATGAGCAGTTCTTC. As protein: CASSMGLSYNEQFF.

CDR3 loop: CASSPQGPGANVLTF. Here the CDR3 DNA reads TGTGCCAGTAGTCCACAGGGTCCTGGGGCCAACGTCCTGACTTTC. The rearrangement links TRBV19 to TRBJ2-6, with D possibly matching TRBD1 (6 bases). CDR3 length: 15 residues. Germline assignment: CDR1 LNHDA and CDR2 SQIVND (reference sequence). The V end was cut by 5 bases, the J end by 2 bases, with 10 bases between. Looking up the rest from reference TRBV19 and TRBJ2-6 gives the full variable domain: DGGITQSPKYLFRKEGQNVTLSCEQNLNHDAMYWYRQDPGQGLRLIYYSQIVNDFQKGDIAEGYSVSREKKESFPLTVTSAQKNPTAFYLCASSPQGPGANVLTFGAGSRLTVL.

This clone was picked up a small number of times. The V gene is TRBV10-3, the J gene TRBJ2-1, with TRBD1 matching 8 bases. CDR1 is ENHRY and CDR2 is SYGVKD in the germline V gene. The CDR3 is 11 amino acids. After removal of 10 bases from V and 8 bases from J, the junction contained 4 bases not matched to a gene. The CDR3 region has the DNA TGTGCCAACGGACAGGGCGATGAGCAGTTCTTC. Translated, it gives CANGQGDEQFF.

CDR3 amino acids: CASSTIAGPEAFF. CDR3 DNA: TGTGCCAGCAGTACTATAGCAGGGCCTGAAGCTTTCTTT. V is TRBV28 and J is TRBJ1-1; possible D gene TRBD1, 5 bases. The length of the CDR3 is 13 residues. V lost 5 bases and J 6 bases, leaving 13 bases between the germline ends. Germline lookup yields CDR1 MDHEN and CDR2 SYDVKM.

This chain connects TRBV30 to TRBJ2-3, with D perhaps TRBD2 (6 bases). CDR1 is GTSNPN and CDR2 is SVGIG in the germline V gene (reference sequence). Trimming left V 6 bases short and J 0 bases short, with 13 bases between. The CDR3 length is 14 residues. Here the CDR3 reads CACPRRDSTDTQYF. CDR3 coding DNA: TGTGCCTGCCCCAGGCGGGACAGCACAGATACGCAGTATTTT. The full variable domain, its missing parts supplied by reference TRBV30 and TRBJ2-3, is SQTIHQWPATLVQPVGSPLSLECTVEGTSNPNLYWYRQAAGRGLQLLFYSVGIGQISSEVPQNLSASRPQDRQFILSSKKLLLSDSGFYLCACPRRDSTDTQYFGPGTRLTVL.

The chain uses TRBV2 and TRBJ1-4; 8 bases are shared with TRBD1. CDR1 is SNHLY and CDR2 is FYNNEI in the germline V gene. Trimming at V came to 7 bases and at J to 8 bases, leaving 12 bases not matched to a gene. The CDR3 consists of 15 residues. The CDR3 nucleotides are TGTGCCAGCACTTCTCCGGGACAGGCGATCGAAAAACTGTTTTTT. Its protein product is CASTSPGQAIEKLFF. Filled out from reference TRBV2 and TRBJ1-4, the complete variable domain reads EPEVTQTPSHQVTQMGQEVILRCVPISNHLYFYWYRQILGQKVEFLVSFYNNEISEKSEIFDDQFSVERPDGSNFTLKIRSTKLEDSAMYFCASTSPGQAIEKLFFGSGTQLSVL.

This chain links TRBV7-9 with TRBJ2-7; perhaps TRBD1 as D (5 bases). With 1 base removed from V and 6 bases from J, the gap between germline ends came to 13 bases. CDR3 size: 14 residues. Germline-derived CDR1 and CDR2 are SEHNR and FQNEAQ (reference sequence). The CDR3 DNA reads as TGTGCCAGCAGCTTAGAAGGCAGGGCTTCCGAGCAGTACTTC. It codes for CASSLEGRASEQYF.

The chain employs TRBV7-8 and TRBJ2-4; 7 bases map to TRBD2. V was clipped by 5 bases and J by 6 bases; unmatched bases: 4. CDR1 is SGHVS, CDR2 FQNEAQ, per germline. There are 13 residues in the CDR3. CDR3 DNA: TGTGCCAGCAGCCCGGGAGGAAGAAACATTCAGTACTTC. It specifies CASSPGGRNIQYF. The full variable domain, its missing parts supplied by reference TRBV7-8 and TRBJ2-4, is GAGVSQSPRYKVAKRGQDVALRCDPISGHVSLFWYQQALGQGPEFLTYFQNEAQLDKSGLPSDRFFAERPEGSVSTLKIQRTQQEDSAVYLCASSPGGRNIQYFGAGTRLSVL.

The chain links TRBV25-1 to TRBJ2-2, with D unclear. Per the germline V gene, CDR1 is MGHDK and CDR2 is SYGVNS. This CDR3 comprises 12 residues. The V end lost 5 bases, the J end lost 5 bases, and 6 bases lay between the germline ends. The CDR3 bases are TGTGCCAGCAGTTTTGAGACCGGGGAGCTGTTTTTT. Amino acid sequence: CASSFETGELFF.

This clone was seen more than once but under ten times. CDR3 coding DNA: TGTGCCAGCAGCCAACGGACAGCGTCCTACGAGCAGTACTTC. It encodes CASSQRTASYEQYF. The chain recombines TRBV5-4 with TRBJ2-7; possibly TRBD1 for D (6 bases). Germline CDR1 SGHNT, CDR2 YYREEE (reference sequence). The germline V and J ends were trimmed by 4 bases and 1 base, with 12 bases remaining between them. The CDR3 spans 14 residues. The whole variable domain, remainder taken from reference TRBV5-4 and TRBJ2-7, is ETGVTQSPTHLIKTRGQQVTLRCSSQSGHNTVSWYQQALGQGPQFIFQYYREEENGRGNFPPRFSGLQFPNYSSELNVNALELDDSALYLCASSQRTASYEQYFGPGTRLTVT.

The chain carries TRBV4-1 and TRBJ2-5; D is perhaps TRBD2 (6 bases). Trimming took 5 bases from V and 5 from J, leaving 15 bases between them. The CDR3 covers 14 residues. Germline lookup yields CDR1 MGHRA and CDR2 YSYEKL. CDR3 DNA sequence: TGCGCCAGCAGCTCGACTTATGGGGGGGAGACCCAGTACTTC. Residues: CASSSTYGGETQYF.

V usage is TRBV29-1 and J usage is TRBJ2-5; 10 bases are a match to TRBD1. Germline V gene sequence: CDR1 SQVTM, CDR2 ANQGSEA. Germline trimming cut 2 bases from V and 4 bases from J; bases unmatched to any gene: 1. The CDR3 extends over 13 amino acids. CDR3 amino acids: CSVERDRGETQYF. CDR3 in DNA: TGCAGCGTTGAACGGGACAGGGGAGAGACCCAGTACTTC.

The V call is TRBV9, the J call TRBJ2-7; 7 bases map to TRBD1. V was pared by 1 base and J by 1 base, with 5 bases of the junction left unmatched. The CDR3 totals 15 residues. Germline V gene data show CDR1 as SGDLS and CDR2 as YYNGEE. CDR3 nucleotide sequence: TGTGCCAGCAGCGTATCCGGGACAGCTTCCTACGAGCAGTACTTC. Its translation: CASSVSGTASYEQYF. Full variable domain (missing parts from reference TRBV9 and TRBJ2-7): DSGVTQTPKHLITATGQRVTLRCSPRSGDLSVYWYQQSLDQGLQFLIQYYNGEERAKGNILERFSAQQFPDLHSELNLSSLELGDSALYFCASSVSGTASYEQYFGPGTRLTVT.

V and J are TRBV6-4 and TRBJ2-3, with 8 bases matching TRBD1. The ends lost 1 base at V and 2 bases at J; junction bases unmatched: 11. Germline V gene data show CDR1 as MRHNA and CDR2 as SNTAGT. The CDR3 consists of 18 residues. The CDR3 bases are TGTGCCAGCAGTGACTTTTATCGTGGACAGGGATACACAGATACGCAGTATTTT. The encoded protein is CASSDFYRGQGYTDTQYF.

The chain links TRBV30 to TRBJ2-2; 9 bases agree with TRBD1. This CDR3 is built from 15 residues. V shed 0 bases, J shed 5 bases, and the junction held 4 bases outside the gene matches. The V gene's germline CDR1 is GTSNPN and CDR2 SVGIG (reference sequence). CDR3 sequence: CAWSVFGTGTGELFF. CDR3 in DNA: TGTGCCTGGAGTGTATTTGGGACAGGGACCGGGGAGCTGTTTTTT. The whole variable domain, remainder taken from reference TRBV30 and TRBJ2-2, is SQTIHQWPATLVQPVGSPLSLECTVEGTSNPNLYWYRQAAGRGLQLLFYSVGIGQISSEVPQNLSASRPQDRQFILSSKKLLLSDSGFYLCAWSVFGTGTGELFFGEGSRLTVL.

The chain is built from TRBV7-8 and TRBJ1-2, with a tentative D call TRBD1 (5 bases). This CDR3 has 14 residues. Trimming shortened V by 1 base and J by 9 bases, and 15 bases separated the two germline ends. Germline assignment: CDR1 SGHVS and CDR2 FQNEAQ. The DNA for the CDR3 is TGTGCCAGCAGCTTAGATGGGCATCGGGGGAGCTACACCTTC. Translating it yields CASSLDGHRGSYTF.

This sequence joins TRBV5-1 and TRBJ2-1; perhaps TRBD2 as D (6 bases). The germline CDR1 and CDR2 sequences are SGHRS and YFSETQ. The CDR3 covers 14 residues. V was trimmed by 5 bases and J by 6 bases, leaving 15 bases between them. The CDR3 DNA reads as TGCGCCAGCAGAAGCCAGGGAGGATTCAATGAGCAGTTCTTC. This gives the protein CASRSQGGFNEQFF. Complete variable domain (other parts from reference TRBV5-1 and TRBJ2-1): KAGVTQTPRYLIKTRGQQVTLSCSPISGHRSVSWYQQTPGQGLQFLFEYFSETQRNKGNFPGRFSGRQFSNSRSEMNVSTLELGDSALYLCASRSQGGFNEQFFGPGTRLTVL.